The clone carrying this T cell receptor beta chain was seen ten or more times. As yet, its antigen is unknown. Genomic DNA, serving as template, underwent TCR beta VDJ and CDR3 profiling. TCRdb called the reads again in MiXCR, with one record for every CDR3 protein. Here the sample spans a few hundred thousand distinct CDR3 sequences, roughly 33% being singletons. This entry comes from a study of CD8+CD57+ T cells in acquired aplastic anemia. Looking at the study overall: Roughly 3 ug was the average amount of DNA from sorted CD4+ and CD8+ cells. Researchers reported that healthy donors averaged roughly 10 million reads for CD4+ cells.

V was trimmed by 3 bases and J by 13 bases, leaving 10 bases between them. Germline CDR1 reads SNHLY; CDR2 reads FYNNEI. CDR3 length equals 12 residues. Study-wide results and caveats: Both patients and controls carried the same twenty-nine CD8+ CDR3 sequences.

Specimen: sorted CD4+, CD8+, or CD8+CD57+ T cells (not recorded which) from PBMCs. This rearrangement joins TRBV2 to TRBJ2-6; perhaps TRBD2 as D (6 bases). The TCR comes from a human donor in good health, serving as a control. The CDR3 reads CASSEAGWVLTF. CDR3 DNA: TGTGCCAGCAGTGAGGCGGGGTGGGTCCTGACTTTC. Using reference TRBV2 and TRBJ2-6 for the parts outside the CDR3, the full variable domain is EPEVTQTPSHQVTQMGQEVILRCVPISNHLYFYWYRQILGQKVEFLVSFYNNEISEKSEIFDDQFSVERPDGSNFTLKIRSTKLEDSAMYFCASSEAGWVLTFGAGSRLTVL.